The clone carrying this T cell receptor beta chain showed up just a few times. Its antigen remains unknown. The record originates from a study of T cell repertoires in cytomegalovirus infection. On the study more broadly: Public TCR beta signatures marked donors with CMV infection and the matching HLA. Overall study results and limits: Identification of carriers of CMV plus the relevant HLA was performed using cumulative public TCR beta family frequency. CMV-specific TCR beta clonotypes restricted by HLA-C dominated the ex vivo response.

TCRdb re-called the reads through MiXCR, storing one row per CDR3 protein. The sample has roughly 720,000 distinct CDR3 sequences, approximately 34% seen once. The CDR3 runs 17 residues. V shed 3 bases, J shed 0 bases, and the junction held 5 bases outside the gene matches. The V gene's germline CDR1 is MDHEN and CDR2 SYDVKM. Sequences were obtained from PBMCs. The chain has TRBV28 and TRBJ2-3; 11 positions agree with TRBD1. This TCR was sampled from a human donor in good health (CMV status not recorded). Some clones in this sample may be carry-over from other donors' samples. The CDR3 DNA reads TGTGCCAGCAGTTTCTTTGGGGACAGGGGGAGCACAGATACGCAGTATTTT. This encodes CASSFFGDRGSTDTQYF.